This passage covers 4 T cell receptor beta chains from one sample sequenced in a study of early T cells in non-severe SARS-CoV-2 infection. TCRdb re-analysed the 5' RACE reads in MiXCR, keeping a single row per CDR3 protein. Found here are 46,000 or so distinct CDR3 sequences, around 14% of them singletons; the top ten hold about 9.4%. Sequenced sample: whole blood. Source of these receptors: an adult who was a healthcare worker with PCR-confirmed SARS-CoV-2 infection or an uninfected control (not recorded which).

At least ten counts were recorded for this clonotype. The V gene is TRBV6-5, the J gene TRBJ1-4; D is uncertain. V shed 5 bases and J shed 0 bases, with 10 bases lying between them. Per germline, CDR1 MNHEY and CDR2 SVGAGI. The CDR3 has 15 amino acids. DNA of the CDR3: TGTGCCAGCAGTGCCACCAGGACAACTAATGAAAAACTGTTTTTT. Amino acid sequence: CASSATRTTNEKLFF.

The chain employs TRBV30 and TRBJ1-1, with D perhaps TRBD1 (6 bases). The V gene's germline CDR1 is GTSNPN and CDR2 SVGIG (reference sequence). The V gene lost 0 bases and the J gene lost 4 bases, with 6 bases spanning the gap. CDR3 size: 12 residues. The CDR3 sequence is CAWSVGGTEAFF. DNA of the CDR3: TGTGCCTGGAGTGTAGGGGGCACTGAAGCTTTCTTT.

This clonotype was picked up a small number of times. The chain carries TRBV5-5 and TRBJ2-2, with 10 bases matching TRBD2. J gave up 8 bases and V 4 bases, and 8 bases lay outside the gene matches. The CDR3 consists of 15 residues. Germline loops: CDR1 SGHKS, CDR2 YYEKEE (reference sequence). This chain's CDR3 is CASSPTSGISGELFF. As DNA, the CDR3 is TGTGCCAGCAGCCCAACTAGCGGGATTTCGGGGGAGCTGTTTTTT.

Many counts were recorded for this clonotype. The CDR3 loop reads CASSLNSLQTEAFF. Here the CDR3 DNA reads TGTGCCAGCAGCTTAAACAGCCTTCAGACTGAAGCTTTCTTT. The chain combines TRBV13 with TRBJ1-1; D call uncertain. The CDR3 has 14 amino acids. The germline V and J ends were trimmed by 2 bases and 5 bases, with 12 bases remaining between them. CDR1 is PRHDT, CDR2 FYEKMQ, per germline (reference sequence).